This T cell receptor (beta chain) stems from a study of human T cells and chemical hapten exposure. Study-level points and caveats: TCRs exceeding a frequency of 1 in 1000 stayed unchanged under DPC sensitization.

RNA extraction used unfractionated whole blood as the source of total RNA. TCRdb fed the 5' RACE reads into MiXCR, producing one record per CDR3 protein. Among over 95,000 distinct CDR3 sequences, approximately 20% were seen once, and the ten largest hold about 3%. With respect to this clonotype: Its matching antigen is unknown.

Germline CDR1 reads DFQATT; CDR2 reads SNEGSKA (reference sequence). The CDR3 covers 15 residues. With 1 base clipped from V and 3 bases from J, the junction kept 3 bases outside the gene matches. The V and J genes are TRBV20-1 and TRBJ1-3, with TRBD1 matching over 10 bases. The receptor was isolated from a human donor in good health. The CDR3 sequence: CSARADRGYGNTIYF. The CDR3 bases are TGCAGTGCTAGAGCGGACAGGGGGTATGGAAACACCATATATTTT.